A selection of T cell receptor beta chains follows, all from one sample in a study of human T cells and chemical hapten exposure. TCRdb re-analysed the RACE reads in MiXCR, keeping a single row per CDR3 protein. Of tens of thousands of distinct CDR3 sequences listed, over 3% are singletons. The sample in question was whole blood, obtained in connection with sensitization to the hapten diphenylcyclopropenone (DPC). These receptors were obtained from a man between 40 and 49 years old with alopecia areata. Some clones in this sample may be carry-over from other donors' samples. CDR3s include the opening cysteine and the closing phenylalanine or tryptophan. Each record gives: J gene, D gene, clone size, V gene, CDR3 DNA, CDR3 protein. D genes are given only for firm matches. A clone size is listed for some rows: how often the clone was seen (once, few, many), or a class if it is expanded.

TRBJ2-1,TRBD2,.,TRBV7-9,TGTGCCAGCAGCTTAGCCGCGGGACTAGCGGAGTACAATGAGCAGTTCTTC,CASSLAAGLAEYNEQFF
TRBJ2-2,.,many,TRBV4-1,TGCGCCAGCAGCCAAGGCTCTTGGCTAAGGGAGGACACCGGGGAGCTGTTTTTT,CASSQGSWLREDTGELFF
TRBJ2-7,TRBD2,many,TRBV20-1,TGCAGTGCTAGGCGGGGGAGCTCCTACGAGCAGTACTTC,CSARRGSSYEQYF
TRBJ2-2,.,many,TRBV27,TGTGCCAGCAGTTCAAACTGGGCCGGGGAGCTGTTTTTT,CASSSNWAGELFF
TRBJ1-5,.,many,TRBV20-1,TGCAGTGCTAGAGCCGCCGGGACAACGACTAGAGGACAGCCCCAGCATTTT,CSARAAGTTTRGQPQHF
TRBJ1-1,.,many,TRBV27,TGTGCCAGCAGTCCCCGAGGTCAGAACACTGAAGCTTTCTTT,CASSPRGQNTEAFF
TRBJ1-1,.,.,TRBV28,TGTGCCAGCAGTTCACCGTTTCTGAACACTGAAGCTTTCTTT,CASSSPFLNTEAFF
TRBJ1-3,TRBD1,many,TRBV28,TGTGCCAGCAGTTTAGCCAGGGGGCACACCATATATTTT,CASSLARGHTIYF
TRBJ2-1,.,many,TRBV6-5,TGTGCCAGCAGATCAGACAGATCCTACAATGAGCAGTTCTTC,CASRSDRSYNEQFF
TRBJ1-3,.,many,TRBV7-2,TGTGCCAGCAGCTTAGCGAATTCTGGAAACACCATATATTTT,CASSLANSGNTIYF
TRBJ2-3,.,many,TRBV6-2/TRBV6-3,TGTGCCAGCGGGAGCTTAGGGGATACGCAGTATTTT,CASGSLGDTQYF
TRBJ2-7,TRBD2,many,TRBV5-1,TGCGCCAGCAGCTCCGGGACTAGAGTAGCCTACGAGCAGTACTTC,CASSSGTRVAYEQYF
TRBJ2-7,.,many,TRBV12-3/TRBV12-4,TGTGCCAGCAGTTTAGGGCCACAAACAGAGCAGTACTTC,CASSLGPQTEQYF
TRBJ1-2,.,many,TRBV28,TGTGCCAGCAGTTTATTCGGGACATCCTATGGCTACACCTTC,CASSLFGTSYGYTF
TRBJ2-7,.,many,TRBV6-6,TGTGCCAGCAGTTACACTGGGCCCTATGGCTACGAGCAGTACTTC,CASSYTGPYGYEQYF
TRBJ2-3,.,few,TRBV20-1,TGCAGTGCTAAGGGACGCGTTTACACGGATACGCAGTATTTT,CSAKGRVYTDTQYF
TRBJ2-1,.,many,TRBV14,TGTGCCAGCAGCCAAGATTTCGCAGTTAGGAATGAGCAGTTCTTC,CASSQDFAVRNEQFF
TRBJ2-1,.,many,TRBV28,TGTGCCAGCAGGAACCCGGACGGTCATGAGCAGTTCTTC,CASRNPDGHEQFF